A single sample is the source of the 28 T cell receptor beta chains below, sequenced in a study of shared clonotypes between healthy human individuals. Using immunoSEQ multiplex PCR, the repertoire was profiled, and TCRdb retains in-frame clones only, with some absent. The sample lists over a million clones, 75% to 85% occurring once. Sequencing was done on a sample of memory CD4+ T cells from PBMCs. Noted subset: CD45RA-negative fraction. These receptors all stem from a man between 18 and 29 years old in good health. Some clones in this sample may be carry-over from other donors' samples.

This clone is a singleton in its sample. V is TRBV5-4 and J is TRBJ1-1; unclear D gene. CDR1 and CDR2 from the germline V gene are SGHNT and YYREEE (reference sequence). The CDR3 is made up of 14 amino acids. Trimming removed 0 bases at V and 1 base at J, with 7 bases between. The CDR3 nucleotides are TGTGCCAGCAGCTTGGCAGGTCCGAACACTGAAGCTTTCTTT. Its protein is CASSLAGPNTEAFF. Combining the CDR3 with reference TRBV5-4 and TRBJ1-1 gives the whole variable domain ETGVTQSPTHLIKTRGQQVTLRCSSQSGHNTVSWYQQALGQGPQFIFQYYREEENGRGNFPPRFSGLQFPNYSSELNVNALELDDSALYLCASSLAGPNTEAFFGQGTRLTVV.

This clone was counted only a few times. The J gene is TRBJ2-5, the V gene TRBV29-1; 9 nucleotides line up with TRBD1. Trimming cost V 4 bases and J 3 bases; bases outside gene matches: 3. Germline V lookup: CDR1 SQVTM, CDR2 ANQGSEA. CDR3 size: 13 residues. CDR3 protein: CSVGGQGKETQYF. CDR3 nucleotides: TGCAGCGTTGGAGGACAGGGGAAAGAGACCCAGTACTTC.

The chain joins TRBV9 to TRBJ2-5, with D possibly being TRBD2 (5 bases). V was cut by 2 bases and J by 5 bases, with 16 bases left in between. The CDR3 is made up of 15 amino acids. CDR1 SGDLS and CDR2 YYNGEE come from the germline V gene. CDR3 sequence: CASSVSSTAQETQYF. DNA of the CDR3: TGTGCCAGCAGCGTCTCTAGCACGGCTCAGGAGACCCAGTACTTC.

This clone was recorded only once. J is TRBJ2-6 and V is TRBV28; no clear D gene. The V end was cut by 3 bases, the J end by 2 bases, with 8 bases between. The CDR3 runs to 15 residues. Germline values: CDR1 MDHEN, CDR2 SYDVKM. The CDR3 here is CASSLSVAGANVLTF. DNA of the CDR3: TGTGCCAGCAGTTTGTCGGTTGCTGGGGCCAACGTCCTGACTTTC.

This clone was recorded once. The V gene is TRBV6-6, the J gene TRBJ2-7, with D unclear. Trimming left V 7 bases short and J 0 bases short, with 13 bases between. CDR1 and CDR2 from the germline V gene are MNHNY and SVGAGI (reference sequence). This CDR3 is built from 14 residues. Here the CDR3 DNA reads TGTGCCAGCAACCTTGGCACAAGCTCCTACGAGCAGTACTTC. As protein: CASNLGTSSYEQYF.

The chain uses TRBV5-1 and TRBJ2-2; no firm D call. CDR3 length: 15 residues. CDR1 SGHRS and CDR2 YFSETQ come from the germline V gene. Trimming took 3 bases from V and 4 from J, leaving 13 bases between them. CDR3 coding DNA: TGCGCCAGCAGCTCACAAGGGTGGGGCACCGGGGAGCTGTTTTTT. The encoded protein is CASSSQGWGTGELFF.

The genes are TRBV11-2 and TRBJ2-1, with 8 bases matching TRBD2. V gave up 3 bases and J gave up 8 bases; unmatched junction bases: 9. CDR1 is SGHAT and CDR2 is FQNNGV in the germline V gene. The CDR3 has 15 residues. CDR3 protein: CASSFPGLDVYEQFF. CDR3 nucleotide sequence: TGTGCCAGCAGCTTCCCGGGACTAGACGTCTATGAGCAGTTCTTC. Full variable domain (missing parts from reference TRBV11-2 and TRBJ2-1): EAGVAQSPRYKIIEKRQSVAFWCNPISGHATLYWYQQILGQGPKLLIQFQNNGVVDDSQLPKDRFSAERLKGVDSTLKIQPAKLEDSAVYLCASSFPGLDVYEQFFGPGTRLTVL.

The chain employs TRBV7-2 and TRBJ2-2, with 12 nucleotides matching TRBD2. With V trimmed by 1 base and J by 6 bases, 6 bases remained unmatched. Germline V CDR1 and CDR2: SGHTA, FQGNSA. CDR3 size: 17 residues. The CDR3 loop is CASSLGRLAGVSGELFF. The CDR3 nucleotides read TGTGCCAGCAGCTTAGGACGACTAGCGGGAGTGTCCGGGGAGCTGTTTTTT.

About this clone itself: One base separates it from a far larger clone, so it is likely a read error. Other DNA sequences of this sample code for an identical CDR3. The chain couples TRBV30 to TRBJ1-1; a possible D gene is TRBD1 (5 bases). Germline CDR1 and CDR2: GTSNPN and SVGIG (reference sequence). The CDR3 is 14 residues long. The CDR3 region has the DNA TGTGCGGTGGATTCTCGGGGCAATTATCCTGAAGCCTTCTTT. Amino acid sequence: CAVDSRGNYPEAFF.

The chain joins TRBV10-1 to TRBJ2-4; 12 bases line up with TRBD2. CDR3 size: 17 residues. CDR1 is WNHNN, CDR2 SYGVQD, per germline (reference sequence). With 7 bases clipped from V and 0 bases from J, the junction kept 7 bases outside the gene matches. CDR3 residues: CASKTSGSHLAKNIQYF. The CDR3 region has the DNA TGCGCCAGCAAGACTAGCGGGAGCCATCTAGCCAAAAACATTCAGTACTTC.

The chain carries TRBV20-1 and TRBJ2-3, with D possibly TRBD2 on 5 matching bases. Germline CDR1 DFQATT, CDR2 SNEGSKA (reference sequence). Trimming left V 5 bases short and J 6 bases short, with 9 bases between. CDR3 length equals 11 residues. The CDR3 here is CSAGEYDTQYF. In DNA form, the CDR3 reads TGCAGTGCTGGGGAGTACGATACGCAGTATTTT.

J is TRBJ2-2 and V is TRBV5-1; D possibly corresponds to TRBD2 (6 bases). This CDR3 spans 16 amino acids. Germline V gene data show CDR1 as SGHRS and CDR2 as YFSETQ. V lost 2 bases to trimming and J lost 2 bases, with 13 bases between them. CDR3 sequence (DNA): TGCGCCAGCAGCTTTAGCGCGGGGATAAACACCGGGGAGCTGTTTTTT. Translated: CASSFSAGINTGELFF. Combining the CDR3 with reference TRBV5-1 and TRBJ2-2 gives the whole variable domain KAGVTQTPRYLIKTRGQQVTLSCSPISGHRSVSWYQQTPGQGLQFLFEYFSETQRNKGNFPGRFSGRQFSNSRSEMNVSTLELGDSALYLCASSFSAGINTGELFFGEGSRLTVL.

Many counts were recorded for this clone. CDR3 in DNA: TGTGCCAGCAGCTTGGGGTCTGATAGACGCTCTGGGGCCAACGTCCTGACTTTC. It encodes CASSLGSDRRSGANVLTF. This chain links TRBV5-6 with TRBJ2-6; D unresolved. CDR1 is SGHDT and CDR2 is YYEEEE in the germline V gene. The CDR3 has 18 residues. V lost 0 bases and J 0 bases, leaving 13 bases between the germline ends. Complete variable domain (other parts from reference TRBV5-6 and TRBJ2-6): DAGVTQSPTHLIKTRGQQVTLRCSPKSGHDTVSWYQQALGQGPQFIFQYYEEEERQRGNFPDRFSGHQFPNYSSELNVNALLLGDSALYLCASSLGSDRRSGANVLTFGAGSRLTVL.

The chain is built from TRBV25-1 and TRBJ1-2; D may be TRBD1 (6 bases). CDR1 is MGHDK, CDR2 SYGVNS, per germline. The CDR3 consists of 12 residues. CDR3 nucleotide sequence: TGTGCAATAGGGGGGCTCAGCTATGGCTACACCTTC. Translated: CAIGGLSYGYTF.

This rearrangement joins TRBV7-2 to TRBJ2-1; 7 bases line up with TRBD2. Germline V gene data show CDR1 as SGHTA and CDR2 as FQGNSA. This CDR3 contains 15 residues. The J segment lost 3 bases and the V segment lost 3 bases, leaving 5 bases of the junction unmatched. The CDR3 loop is CASSLGGSNYNEQFF. The CDR3 nucleotides are TGTGCCAGCAGCTTGGGCGGGAGCAACTACAATGAGCAGTTCTTC.

This chain joins TRBV5-4 and TRBJ2-2; possibly TRBD1 for D (5 bases). The CDR3 contains 14 residues. Per germline, CDR1 SGHNT and CDR2 YYREEE (reference sequence). V was cut by 6 bases and J by 4 bases, with 13 bases left in between. CDR3 amino acids: CASTIAGSTGELFF. In DNA, the CDR3 is TGTGCCAGCACCATCGCAGGGTCCACCGGGGAGCTGTTTTTT.

J is TRBJ2-2 and V is TRBV10-3, with TRBD2 identical over 9 bases. The CDR3 loop spans 15 amino acids. V shed 10 bases, J shed 3 bases, and the junction held 9 bases outside the gene matches. Germline CDR1 and CDR2: ENHRY and SYGVKD. The CDR3 region has the DNA TGTGCCAGTTCTAGCGGGGCGCGTGACACCGGGGAGCTGTTTTTT. It yields the protein CASSSGARDTGELFF.

The chain joins TRBV27 to TRBJ1-1; D ambiguous. Germline V gene sequence: CDR1 MNHEY, CDR2 SMNVEV (reference sequence). Trimming left V 1 base short and J 1 base short, with 7 bases between. The CDR3 is made up of 14 amino acids. CDR3 DNA sequence: TGTGCCAGCAGTTTATATATCGGGAACACTGAAGCTTTCTTT. Translated, it gives CASSLYIGNTEAFF.

The J gene is TRBJ2-1, the V gene TRBV19; 7 positions match TRBD2. The germline V gene has CDR1 LNHDA and CDR2 SQIVND (reference sequence). The CDR3 runs to 14 residues. V was clipped by 10 bases and J by 3 bases; unmatched bases: 9. The CDR3 DNA reads TGTGCCACGAAAGCGGGATATTTCTACAATGAGCAGTTCTTC. Translating it yields CATKAGYFYNEQFF.

The gene calls are TRBV7-2 and TRBJ2-5, with TRBD1 as a possible D gene (5 bases). The V end was cut by 1 base, the J end by 0 bases, with 18 bases between. This CDR3 spans 18 amino acids. Germline CDR1 reads SGHTA; CDR2 reads FQGNSA. The CDR3 reads CASSLGQGGFGYQETQYF. Here the CDR3 DNA reads TGTGCCAGCAGCTTAGGCCAGGGTGGTTTTGGGTACCAAGAGACCCAGTACTTC.

This clone was seen more than once but under ten times. The V call is TRBV5-8, the J call TRBJ1-1; tentative D call: TRBD1 (5 bases). The V and J ends lost 0 bases and 4 bases respectively, with 10 bases between them. The germline V gene has CDR1 SGHTS and CDR2 YDEGEE. This CDR3 has 14 residues. The CDR3 sequence is CASSLEAGLTEAFF. The DNA for the CDR3 is TGTGCCAGCAGCTTGGAAGCAGGGCTCACTGAAGCTTTCTTT.

This clone was seen more than once but under ten times. The chain recombines TRBV5-1 with TRBJ1-3; D gene unclear. V shed 4 bases and J shed 3 bases, with 11 bases lying between them. The germline V gene encodes CDR1 SGHRS and CDR2 YFSETQ. This CDR3 spans 14 amino acids. The chain's CDR3 is CASSDGGDGNTIYF. In nucleotides, the CDR3 is TGCGCCAGCAGCGATGGTGGAGATGGAAACACCATATATTTT.

The CDR3 spells CASSLARGVGQPQHF. For the CDR3, the DNA is TGTGCCAGTAGTCTTGCAAGAGGGGTTGGGCAGCCCCAGCATTTT. The V call is TRBV19, the J call TRBJ1-5; perhaps TRBD1 as D (5 bases). The CDR3 contains 15 residues. Between the trimmed V and J ends, which lost 5 bases and 7 bases, there was a span of 18 bases. From germline, CDR1 is LNHDA and CDR2 SQIVND (reference sequence).

V usage is TRBV5-6 and J usage is TRBJ2-5; no reliable D call. CDR3 length: 13 residues. Germline V gene lookup returns CDR1 SGHDT and CDR2 YYEEEE. V lost 2 bases and J 4 bases, leaving 9 bases between the germline ends. CDR3 bases: TGTGCCAGCAGCTTACCGGGTCCAGAGACCCAGTACTTC. It is translated as CASSLPGPETQYF.

This rearrangement joins TRBV18 to TRBJ1-5; 8 nucleotides agree with TRBD1. This CDR3 spans 16 amino acids. CDR1 is KGHSH, CDR2 LQKENI, per germline. After removal of 1 base from V and 1 base from J, the junction contained 3 bases not matched to a gene. The CDR3 here is CASSPRQGSSNQPQHF. In DNA form, the CDR3 reads TGTGCCAGCTCACCACGACAGGGGAGCAGCAATCAGCCCCAGCATTTT.

J is TRBJ1-5 and V is TRBV7-2; D gene uncertain. Germline values: CDR1 SGHTA, CDR2 FQGNSA. This CDR3 region has 15 residues. V was shortened by 3 bases and J by 4 bases, with 13 bases between the two germline ends. CDR3 region: CASSFVGYQNQPQHF. The CDR3 DNA is TGTGCCAGCAGCTTCGTAGGTTACCAAAATCAGCCCCAGCATTTT.

The CDR3, as DNA: TGTGCCAGCAGCGCCTCTAGATCTAGGGGTTCAGATACGCAGTATTTT. This gives the protein CASSASRSRGSDTQYF. This sequence joins TRBV7-6 and TRBJ2-3, with D possibly matching TRBD1 (5 bases). In germline, CDR1 is SGHVS, CDR2 FNYEAQ. Trimming removed 5 bases from V and 4 bases from J, with 19 bases in between. The CDR3 is 16 amino acids. The whole variable domain, filled in from reference TRBV7-6 and TRBJ2-3, reads GAGVSQSPRYKVTKRGQDVALRCDPISGHVSLYWYRQALGQGPEFLTYFNYEAQQDKSGLPNDRFSAERPEGSISTLTIQRTEQRDSAMYRCASSASRSRGSDTQYFGPGTRLTVL.

As regards this clone: Other DNA sequences within the sample encode an identical CDR3. This chain connects TRBV5-1 to TRBJ1-1; possible D gene TRBD1, 5 bases. The V gene lost 4 bases and the J gene lost 0 bases, with 10 bases spanning the gap. The CDR3 covers 14 residues. The germline CDR1 and CDR2 sequences are SGHRS and YFSETQ. CDR3 nucleotides: TGCGCCAGCAGCCCCGACAGAATGAACACTGAAGCTTTCTTT. Its translation: CASSPDRMNTEAFF.